A selection of T cell receptor beta chains follows, all from one sample in a study of human T cells and chemical hapten exposure. One entry per CDR3 protein, called by TCRdb with MiXCR from the RACE reads. The table shows 210,000 or so distinct CDR3 sequences, with approximately 26% occurring only once. The material sequenced was whole blood, taken in connection with sensitization to the hapten diphenylcyclopropenone (DPC). The receptors come from a woman aged 40 to 50 with alopecia areata. Some clones in this sample may be carry-over from other donors' samples. Each CDR3 is given with its conserved first and last residue. D genes are given only for firm matches. Size is stated for part of the rows, as once, few or many counts, or as a class when the clone is expanded.

d_gene	len	j_gene	abundance	v_gene	CDR3nt	CDR3aa
.	13	TRBJ1-2	.	TRBV12-3/TRBV12-4	TGTGCCAGCCTCCGGTCGCGGGGCTATGGCTACACCTTC	CASLRSRGYGYTF
TRBD1	17	TRBJ2-5	.	TRBV12-3/TRBV12-4	TGTGCCAGCAGTTTAGTCATGGGACAGGGGCCTCAAGAGACCCAGTACTTC	CASSLVMGQGPQETQYF
TRBD1	13	TRBJ2-7	many	TRBV6-2/TRBV6-3	TGTGCCAGCAGAAGACAGGGTGGCGGGGAGCAGTACTTC	CASRRQGGGEQYF
TRBD2	15	TRBJ2-7	.	TRBV6-2/TRBV6-3	TGTGCCAGCAGTTACAGCGGGGTGCCCTGGGGGGAGCAGTACTTC	CASSYSGVPWGEQYF
.	15	TRBJ1-5	.	TRBV6-5	TGTGCCAGCAGCCAATCTGACAGCAGCAATCAGCCCCAGCATTTT	CASSQSDSSNQPQHF
TRBD2	14	TRBJ2-7	.	TRBV29-1	TGCAGCGCTGTCCCTGCGGGAGCTATTTACGAGCAGTACTTC	CSAVPAGAIYEQYF
TRBD2	14	TRBJ2-3	.	TRBV27	TGTGCCAGCGCACTAGCGGGTGGCACAGATACGCAGTATTTT	CASALAGGTDTQYF
.	13	TRBJ1-2	.	TRBV12-3/TRBV12-4	TGTGCCAGCAGTCGGGACCCTTTCCATGGCTACACCTTC	CASSRDPFHGYTF
.	17	TRBJ2-1	few	TRBV7-2	TGTGCCAGCAGCTTAGCCTATGGGGCTGTTGTCAGGGATGAGCAGTTCTTC	CASSLAYGAVVRDEQFF
.	15	TRBJ1-1	.	TRBV25-1	TGTGCCAGCAGTGAATGGGGACACGTGAACACTGAAGCTTTCTTT	CASSEWGHVNTEAFF
TRBD1	14	TRBJ1-2	.	TRBV7-9	TGTGCCAGCAGCCCAAACAGGGGGCGGGATGGCTACACCTTC	CASSPNRGRDGYTF
TRBD2	14	TRBJ2-2	.	TRBV2	TGTGCCAGCAGGGAGACTAGCTTGGCCGGGGAGCTGTTTTTT	CASRETSLAGELFF
.	15	TRBJ2-3	.	TRBV7-3	TGTGCCAGCAGCTTATCTGGTGGCAACACAGATACGCAGTATTTT	CASSLSGGNTDTQYF
.	17	TRBJ2-1	few	TRBV28	TGTGCCAGCAGTCCCCGGCCCGGGAACGGGGCCTACAATGAGCAGTTCTTC	CASSPRPGNGAYNEQFF
.	15	TRBJ2-3	few	TRBV7-2	TGTGCCAGCAGCTTAGCGATACAGAGCACAGATACGCAGTATTTT	CASSLAIQSTDTQYF
TRBD2	15	TRBJ2-7	few	TRBV7-8	TGTGCCAGCAGCCCTGGACTAGAAACTGCCTACGAGCAGTACTTC	CASSPGLETAYEQYF
.	15	TRBJ1-5	few	TRBV20-1	TGCAGTGCTAGGGCGCCGAGAGGGGAAGGGAAGCCCCAGCATTTT	CSARAPRGEGKPQHF
.	13	TRBJ1-5	.	TRBV6-1	TGTGCCAGCAAGACGGCCGGCAATCAGCCCCAGCATTTT	CASKTAGNQPQHF
.	16	TRBJ2-3	many	TRBV29-1	TGCAGCGTTGAAGATCGGGTGCGCGCCGCCACAGATACGCAGTATTTT	CSVEDRVRAATDTQYF
TRBD2	19	TRBJ2-1	.	TRBV4-3	TGCGCCAGCAGCCAAACGGGGGGGACTAGCGGGGGACCGATCAATGAGCAGTTCTTC	CASSQTGGTSGGPINEQFF
.	17	TRBJ2-5	.	TRBV7-2	TGTGCCAGCACCCTGGGGATGCGGAGGGGGCACCGGGAGACCCAGTACTTC	CASTLGMRRGHRETQYF
TRBD1	15	TRBJ1-4	.	TRBV20-1	TGCAGTGCTAGACTCAGGGGGGCGACTAATGAAAAACTGTTTTTT	CSARLRGATNEKLFF
TRBD2	19	TRBJ2-6	.	TRBV6-5	TGTGCCAGCAGTTACACCGGGATCTGGGGAGGGTACGGGGCCAACGTCCTGACTTTC	CASSYTGIWGGYGANVLTF
TRBD1	15	TRBJ2-1	.	TRBV6-5	TGTGCCAGCAGACTAACAGGGGGATCCTACAATGAGCAGTTCTTC	CASRLTGGSYNEQFF
TRBD1	15	TRBJ1-2	.	TRBV12-3/TRBV12-4	TGTGCCAGCAGTGTGGACAGGGGGCTTATCTATGGCTACACCTTC	CASSVDRGLIYGYTF
.	16	TRBJ1-5	.	TRBV7-2	TGTGCCAGCAGCTGGACCGGCTCAGGTAGCAATCAGCCCCAGCATTTT	CASSWTGSGSNQPQHF
.	14	TRBJ2-3	few	TRBV4-2	TGTGCCAGCAGCTTCGACTCGTCCACAGATACGCAGTATTTT	CASSFDSSTDTQYF
.	13	TRBJ1-2	.	TRBV10-3	TGTGCCATCCGCGCAAATTGGATGTATGGCTACACCTTC	CAIRANWMYGYTF
.	17	TRBJ1-5	few	TRBV7-9	TGTGCCAGCAGCTCTGCGGGGGGAATAGGAAGCAATCAGCCCCAGCATTTT	CASSSAGGIGSNQPQHF
.	13	TRBJ2-1	.	TRBV11-2	TGTGCCAGCAGCTTATACTGGCGTGATGAGCAGTTCTTC	CASSLYWRDEQFF
.	16	TRBJ1-6	few	TRBV20-1	TGCAGTGCTTTCGATAGGGGGGGGTCCTATAATTCACCCCTCCACTTT	CSAFDRGGSYNSPLHF
TRBD1	14	TRBJ2-1	.	TRBV7-2	TGTGCCAGCAGTCTTGGGACAGCCTACAATGAGCAGTTCTTC	CASSLGTAYNEQFF
.	14	TRBJ2-7	.	TRBV6-2/TRBV6-3	TGTGCCAGCAGTTCCCCCCGGGACTCCTACGAGCAGTACTTC	CASSSPRDSYEQYF
.	17	TRBJ2-6	few	TRBV5-1	TGCGCCAGCAGCCCTGGACCATCGGGCTCTGGGGCCAACGTCCTGACTTTC	CASSPGPSGSGANVLTF
TRBD2	13	TRBJ2-7	.	TRBV6-5	TGTGCCAGCGGTCAAGCGGGATCCTACGAGCAGTACTTC	CASGQAGSYEQYF
TRBD1	13	TRBJ2-7	.	TRBV27	TGTGCCAGCAGTTTAGAGGGGGCATACGAGCAGTACTTC	CASSLEGAYEQYF
.	13	TRBJ2-1	few	TRBV28	TGTGCCACCTCCGAGCCCCCCAGCAATGAGCAGTTCTTC	CATSEPPSNEQFF
.	13	TRBJ1-1	.	TRBV20-1	TGCAGTGCTGGGAATCTTCAGGGCACTGAAGCTTTCTTT	CSAGNLQGTEAFF
.	15	TRBJ2-2	.	TRBV29-1	TGCAGCGCCCGACCGACAGATCTAACCGCCGGGGAGCTGTTTTTT	CSARPTDLTAGELFF
TRBD1	16	TRBJ2-2	few	TRBV2	TGTGCCAGCAGTGAAGCTGGACAGGTCTACACCGGGGAGCTGTTTTTT	CASSEAGQVYTGELFF
.	16	TRBJ2-3	.	TRBV5-4	TGTGCCAGCAGCTTGGGTGTGGGGGGCCGGGGAGATACGCAGTATTTT	CASSLGVGGRGDTQYF
.	15	TRBJ2-1	.	TRBV27	TGTGCCAGTATGCAATCCGGGCAGACCAGTCTAGTGCAGTTCTTC	CASMQSGQTSLVQFF